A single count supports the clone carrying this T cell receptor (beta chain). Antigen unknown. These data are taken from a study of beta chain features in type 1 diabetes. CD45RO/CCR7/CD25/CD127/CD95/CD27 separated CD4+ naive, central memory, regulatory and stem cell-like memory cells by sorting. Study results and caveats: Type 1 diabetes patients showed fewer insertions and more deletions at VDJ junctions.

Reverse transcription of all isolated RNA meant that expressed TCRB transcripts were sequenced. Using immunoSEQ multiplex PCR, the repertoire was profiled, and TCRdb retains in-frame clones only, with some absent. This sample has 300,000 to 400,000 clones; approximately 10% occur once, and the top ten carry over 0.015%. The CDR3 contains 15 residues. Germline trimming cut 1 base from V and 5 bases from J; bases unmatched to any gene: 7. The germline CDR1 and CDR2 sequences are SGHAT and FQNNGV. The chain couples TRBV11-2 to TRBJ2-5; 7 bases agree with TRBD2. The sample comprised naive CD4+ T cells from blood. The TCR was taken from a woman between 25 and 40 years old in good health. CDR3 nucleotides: TGTGCCAGCAGCTTAGTACGAGGGAGGGCGGAGACCCAGTACTTC. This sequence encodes CASSLVRGRAETQYF.